This T cell receptor (beta chain) was identified during a study of OX40 agonist ivuxolimab in advanced cancers. Study-wide background: Patients undergoing dose escalation presented with hepatocellular carcinoma, melanoma, renal cell or head and neck cancer.

Profiling relied on immunoSEQ multiplex PCR, and the TCRdb table lists in-frame clones only, not all of them. This table holds about 80,000 clones, approximately 92% found once. CDR1 SGDLS and CDR2 YYNGEE come from the germline V gene. The CDR3 extends over 14 amino acids. J was trimmed by 4 bases and V by 4 bases; bases with no gene match: 5. Patients who had autoimmune disease history or got systemic immunosuppression were left out. This specimen consisted of CD4+ or CD8+ T cells sorted from blood, obtained in a trial of the OX40 agonist ivuxolimab. This TCR was sampled from an adult with an advanced solid tumor such as melanoma, head and neck, liver or kidney cancer. V gene TRBV9 combines with J gene TRBJ2-3, with 8 bases aligning to TRBD1. CDR3 bases: TGTGCCAGCAGCCCCAACAGGGGGTCAGATACGCAGTATTTT. It is translated as CASSPNRGSDTQYF.